The 8 T cell receptor beta chains below come from one sample, sequenced in a study of T cells in localized non-small cell lung cancer. The assay was immunoSEQ multiplex PCR, and TCRdb's table has in-frame clones only and misses some. The table records 24,000 or so clones, roughly 90% of them present only once. The specimen comprised peripheral blood, sampled before any cancer treatment. These receptors were taken from a female donor older than 55 with stage I lung adenocarcinoma.

The CDR3 nucleotides are TGTGCCAGCAGCCTACAACAGGGCCCTACCTACGAGCAGTACTTC. This sequence encodes CASSLQQGPTYEQYF. The rearrangement uses TRBV7-3 and TRBJ2-7; perhaps TRBD1 as D (6 bases). Deletions cut 5 bases from V and 2 bases from J, with 16 bases between. From germline, CDR1 is SGHTA and CDR2 FQGTGA. The CDR3 loop spans 15 amino acids.

This clone was seen only a few times. The J gene is TRBJ1-1, the V gene TRBV6-1; D is unresolved. Germline V gene lookup returns CDR1 MNHNS and CDR2 SASEGT. Trimming took 6 bases from V and 3 from J, leaving 5 bases between them. CDR3 length: 11 residues. DNA for the CDR3: TGTGCCAGCAGGAGGGACACTGAAGCTTTCTTT. Its translation: CASRRDTEAFF.

The chain recombines TRBV15 with TRBJ1-2, with TRBD1 as a possible D gene (6 bases). Germline V gives CDR1 LNHNV, CDR2 YYDKDF (reference sequence). There are 15 residues in the CDR3. Trimming shortened V by 0 bases and J by 3 bases, and 11 bases separated the two germline ends. CDR3 region: CATSRDSGADYGYTF. The CDR3 DNA reads TGTGCCACCAGCAGAGATTCGGGGGCCGACTATGGCTACACCTTC.

The rearrangement links TRBV19 to TRBJ1-3, with 10 nucleotides matching TRBD1. In germline, CDR1 is LNHDA, CDR2 SQIVND (reference sequence). The CDR3 has 15 residues. Trimming took 6 bases from V and 2 from J; bases not matched to a gene: 4. DNA of the CDR3: TGTGCCAGTAGCCTAGACAGGGGGCCTGGAAACACCATATATTTT. This gives the protein CASSLDRGPGNTIYF.

V usage is TRBV7-2 and J usage is TRBJ1-5; D is possibly TRBD1 (5 bases). This CDR3 has 15 amino acids. Germline lookup yields CDR1 SGHTA and CDR2 FQGNSA. Trimming stripped 1 base from V and 2 bases from J, with 9 bases between. Here the CDR3 DNA reads TGTGCCAGCAGCTTAGACTTGGGGGGCAATCAGCCCCAGCATTTT. It yields the protein CASSLDLGGNQPQHF.

V usage is TRBV29-1 and J usage is TRBJ1-1; D unclear. Trimming took 3 bases from V and 0 from J, leaving 14 bases between them. The CDR3 totals 15 residues. Germline V lookup: CDR1 SQVTM, CDR2 ANQGSEA. The CDR3 region has the DNA TGCAGCGTTGATCTTCGTCAGGCCTTGAACACTGAAGCTTTCTTT. Encoded protein: CSVDLRQALNTEAFF.

The genes are TRBV4-1 and TRBJ2-7; D unresolved. Deletions cut 0 bases from V and 3 bases from J, with 9 bases between. Germline V gene data show CDR1 as MGHRA and CDR2 as YSYEKL. The CDR3 runs 14 residues. The CDR3 here is CASSQDRMGYEQYF. CDR3 DNA: TGCGCCAGCAGCCAAGACAGGATGGGCTACGAGCAGTACTTC.

Written as DNA, the CDR3 is TGCGCCAGCAGCTTGGCCGGTGGCTACACCTTC. Encoded protein: CASSLAGGYTF. J is TRBJ1-2 and V is TRBV5-1, with D unresolved. The germline V gene has CDR1 SGHRS and CDR2 YFSETQ. The CDR3 runs 11 residues. Trimming left V 0 bases short and J 7 bases short, with 4 bases between.